This TCR beta chain comes out of a study of high-grade serous ovarian cancer treatment subgroups. General observations from the study: Different patients shared almost no repertoire; same-patient tumors shared 0.11 to 0.79. CDR1 and CDR2 were left unanalyzed; analyses focused on CDR3.

The germline V gene has CDR1 LNHDA and CDR2 SQIVND (reference sequence). V gave up 1 base and J gave up 7 bases; unmatched junction bases: 4. CDR3 length equals 16 residues. Tumor samples were taken before definitive surgery or chemotherapy. Regarding this clone: What it binds is unknown.

Produced via immunoSEQ multiplex PCR; TCRdb's table is partial and in-frame only. The sample has some 7,000 clones, 75% to 85% seen once. This sequence was found in a human donor with high-grade serous ovarian cancer. The chain employs TRBV19 and TRBJ1-6; 10 bases line up with TRBD1. The sequenced material came from tumor tissue. The CDR3 coding sequence is TGTGCCAGTAGTATAGGGTCGGGACAGGGGAATTCACCCCTCCACTTT. Translation: CASSIGSGQGNSPLHF.